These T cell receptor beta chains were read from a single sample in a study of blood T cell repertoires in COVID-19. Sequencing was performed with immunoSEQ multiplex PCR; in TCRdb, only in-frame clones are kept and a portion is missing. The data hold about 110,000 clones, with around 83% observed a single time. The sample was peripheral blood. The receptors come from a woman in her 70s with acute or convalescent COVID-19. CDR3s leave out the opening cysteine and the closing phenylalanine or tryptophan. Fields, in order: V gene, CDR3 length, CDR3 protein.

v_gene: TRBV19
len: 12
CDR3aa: ASSTGGSSYEQY

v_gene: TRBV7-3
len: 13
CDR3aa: ASSTDRGNTGELF

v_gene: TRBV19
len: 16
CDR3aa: ASSVPDWDRRRSDGYT

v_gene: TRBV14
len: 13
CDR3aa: ASAHLQAAGNEQF

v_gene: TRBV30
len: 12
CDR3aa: AWRRRETTGELF

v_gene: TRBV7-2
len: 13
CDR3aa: ASHLEGARMNEQF

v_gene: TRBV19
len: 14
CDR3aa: ASTLWGEEGANVLT

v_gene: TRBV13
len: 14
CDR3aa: ASSLATGLMNTEAF

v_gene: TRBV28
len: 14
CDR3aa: ASRQGQRLSGNTIY

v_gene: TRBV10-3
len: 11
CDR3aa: ALKGSMNTEAF

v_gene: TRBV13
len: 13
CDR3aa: ASSLGRGLADTQY

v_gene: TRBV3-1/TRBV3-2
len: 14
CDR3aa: ASSQDRAGVNSPLH

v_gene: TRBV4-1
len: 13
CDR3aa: ASSQEGGYTGELF

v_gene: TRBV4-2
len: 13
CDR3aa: ASSQGGGAANEQF

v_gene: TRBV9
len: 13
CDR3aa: ASSVASTQTDTQY

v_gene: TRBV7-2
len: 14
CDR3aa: ASSPGTGGDNEKLF

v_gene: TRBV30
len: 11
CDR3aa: AWGDRGRGKLF

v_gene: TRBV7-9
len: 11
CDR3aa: ASSLGEDNEQF

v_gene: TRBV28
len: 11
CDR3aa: ASSPTQVSPLH

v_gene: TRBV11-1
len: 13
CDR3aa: ASSLATGFSGELF

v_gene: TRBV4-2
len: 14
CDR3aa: ASSQKTGAALYGYT

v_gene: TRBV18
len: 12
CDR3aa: ASSPPAEQEKLF

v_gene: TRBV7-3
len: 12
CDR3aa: ASSLSRGGTEAF

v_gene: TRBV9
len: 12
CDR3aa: ASSATIGTGEAF

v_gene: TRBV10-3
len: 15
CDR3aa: AISESLVGVGSYEQY

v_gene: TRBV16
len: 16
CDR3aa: ASSPRQLNPATNEKLF

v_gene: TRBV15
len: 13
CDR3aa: ATSRVDRMGSEAF

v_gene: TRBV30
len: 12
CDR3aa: AWSRDLGNSPLH

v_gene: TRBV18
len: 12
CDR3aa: ASSTPGVQETQY

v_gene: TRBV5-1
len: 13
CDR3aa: ASSRQGLGSGELF

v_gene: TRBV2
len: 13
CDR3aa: ASSGLGRNTGELF

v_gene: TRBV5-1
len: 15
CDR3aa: ASSGGLAGGLFYEQY

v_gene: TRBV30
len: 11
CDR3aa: AWSWDRDAEAF

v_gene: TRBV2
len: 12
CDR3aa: ASSAEAGGETQY

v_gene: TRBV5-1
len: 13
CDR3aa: ASSFSGGGRDTQY

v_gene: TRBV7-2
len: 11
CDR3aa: ASSQTGAKTQY

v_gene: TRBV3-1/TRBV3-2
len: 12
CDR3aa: ASSQALRNSPLH

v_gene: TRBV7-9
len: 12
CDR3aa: ASSLAPHQNEQY

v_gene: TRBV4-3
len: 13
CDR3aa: ASSQVGSEQDTQY

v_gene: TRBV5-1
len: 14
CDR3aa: ASSLGGQGANSPLH

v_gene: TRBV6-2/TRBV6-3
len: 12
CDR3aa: ASSLAGGRYEQY

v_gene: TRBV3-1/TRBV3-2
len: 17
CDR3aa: ASSQDGSSVVGGNTEAF

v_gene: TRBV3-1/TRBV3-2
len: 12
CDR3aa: ASSQGTGAYEQY

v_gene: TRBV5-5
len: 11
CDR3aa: ASGTGNNSPLH

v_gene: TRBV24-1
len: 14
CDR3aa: ATSDPRGLGTGELF

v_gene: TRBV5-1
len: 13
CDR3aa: ASSPFGVISYEQY

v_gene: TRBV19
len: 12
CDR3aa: ASREAGGGNEQF

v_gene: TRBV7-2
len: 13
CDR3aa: ASSLAGTGIYGYT

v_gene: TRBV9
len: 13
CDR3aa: ASSIWDTGSETQY

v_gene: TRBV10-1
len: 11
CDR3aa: ASSRGMNTEAF

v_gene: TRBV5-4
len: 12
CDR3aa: ASSSPGAAGFQY

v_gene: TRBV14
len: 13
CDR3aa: ASSLKSGGSGELF

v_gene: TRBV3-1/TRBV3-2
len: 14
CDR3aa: ASSETNKPGANVLT

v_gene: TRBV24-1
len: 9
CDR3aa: ATDSSYEQY

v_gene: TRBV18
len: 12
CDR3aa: ASSPPEGTDTQY

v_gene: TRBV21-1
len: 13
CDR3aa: ASSRTRTDQETQY

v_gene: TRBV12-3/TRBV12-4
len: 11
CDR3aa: ASSSLTGQPQH

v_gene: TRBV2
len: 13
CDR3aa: ASRTTQGRSGELF